The rows below give T cell receptor beta chains drawn from one sample of a study of chemoradiotherapy in HPV16-positive cancers. TCRdb's copy holds only in-frame clones and misses some; the assay was immunoSEQ multiplex PCR. This table holds approximately 12,000 clones, 70% to 90% found once. This specimen consisted of blood, obtained from a patient who underwent chemoradiotherapy. The receptors stem from a human donor with HPV-associated anogenital cancer. CDR3s include the opening cysteine and the closing phenylalanine or tryptophan. A D gene is named only where the DNA matches it firmly. Some rows have no size entry. The others give once, few or many, or a class for an expanded clone.

-	TRBJ2-3	TRBD2	TRBV11-2	TGTGCCAGCAGCTCCGGGACTAGCGGGGGGGCCAGGGATACGCAGTATTTT	CASSSGTSGGARDTQYF
-	TRBJ1-5	-	TRBV19	TGTGCCAGTAGCACAGGGCTTAGCAATCAGCCCCAGCATTTT	CASSTGLSNQPQHF
-	TRBJ2-7	-	TRBV18	TGTGCCAGCTCGGCCAGGGGGGACGAGCAGTACTTC	CASSARGDEQYF
-	TRBJ2-1	TRBD2	TRBV10-1	TGCGCCAGCAGTGAGACGGCGGGGGGAACCCGGGGGGAGTTCTTC	CASSETAGGTRGEFF
-	TRBJ2-5	TRBD2	TRBV7-2	TGTGCCAGCAGCTTAGGACTAGCGGGGCCCAATGGAGAGACCCAGTACTTC	CASSLGLAGPNGETQYF
-	TRBJ1-1	TRBD1	TRBV30	TGTGCCTGGAGTTCACGTGGGACAGGGGCACCCTCGAGAACTGAAGCTTTCTTT	CAWSSRGTGAPSRTEAFF
once	TRBJ1-1	TRBD1	TRBV6-6	TGTGCCAGCAGTACTCAGGGGGGCAGGGAAGCTTTCTTT	CASSTQGGREAFF
-	TRBJ1-1	TRBD1	TRBV6-1	TGTGCCAGCACAGGGGGCGGAATGGACACTGAAGCTTTCTTT	CASTGGGMDTEAFF
-	TRBJ1-3	-	TRBV2	TGTGCCAGCAGTGGACAGGCGGTTTACTCTGGAAACACCATATATTTT	CASSGQAVYSGNTIYF
-	TRBJ1-5	-	TRBV18	TGTGCCAGCTCCCGGGGAGGGAATCAGCCCCAGCATTTT	CASSRGGNQPQHF
few	TRBJ2-3	-	TRBV6-4	TGTGCCAGCAGTGAGGGGGGCACAGATACGCAGTATTTT	CASSEGGTDTQYF
-	TRBJ1-1	-	TRBV7-9	TGTGCCAGCAGCTTCCAGGGGAGGAAGTCTGAAGCTTTCTTT	CASSFQGRKSEAFF
-	TRBJ1-2	-	TRBV5-1	TGCGCCAGCAGCTTGGGCCAGTGGGGCTACACCTTC	CASSLGQWGYTF
-	TRBJ2-1	TRBD2	TRBV6-6	TGTGCCAGCAGTCGAATCGGGGGGGGCTACAATGAGCAGTTCTTC	CASSRIGGGYNEQFF
-	TRBJ2-1	-	TRBV9	TGTGCCAGCAGCGTAGAAGGGGGCTCCTACAATGAGCAGTTCTTC	CASSVEGGSYNEQFF
-	TRBJ2-4	-	TRBV27	TGTGCCAGCAGTTTATTTCCGGGTCGGTCCAAAAACATTCAGTACTTC	CASSLFPGRSKNIQYF
-	TRBJ2-5	TRBD2	TRBV7-2	TGTGCCAGCAGCTTAGAACTAGCGGGGCCGGGAGAGCAGTACTTC	CASSLELAGPGEQYF
-	TRBJ1-5	-	TRBV5-8	TGTGCCAGCAGCTTACCAGGGGCAAGTCCGGCCCAGCATTTT	CASSLPGASPAQHF
-	TRBJ2-5	TRBD2	TRBV11-2	TGTGCCAGCAAACGACTAGCGGGGGATCAGGAGACCCAGTACTTC	CASKRLAGDQETQYF
-	TRBJ2-2	TRBD1	TRBV6-6	TGTGCCAGCAGCATCGACAGGGCGAATACCGGGGAGCTGTTTTTT	CASSIDRANTGELFF
-	TRBJ2-3	-	TRBV9	TGTGCCAGCAGCGTGAGTGGGGGGTACGCAGATACGCAGTATTTT	CASSVSGGYADTQYF
-	TRBJ2-1	TRBD1	TRBV7-9	TGTGCCAGCAGCGAGATCGGACAGGTCTACAATGAGCAGTTCTTC	CASSEIGQVYNEQFF
-	TRBJ2-7	-	TRBV7-9	TGTGCCAGCAGGGGCCGGGGCAGCAGCTCCTACGAGCAGTACTTC	CASRGRGSSSYEQYF
-	TRBJ2-3	-	TRBV29-1	TGCAGCGTTTACGCGGGGGCCTTCACAGATACGCAGTATTTT	CSVYAGAFTDTQYF
-	TRBJ1-2	TRBD1	TRBV14	TGTGCCAGCCGAGGACAGGGGGCTTATGGCTACACCTTC	CASRGQGAYGYTF
-	TRBJ2-5	-	TRBV4-1	TGCGCCAGCAGCGGGCGGTCGGGGCAGACCCAGTACTTC	CASSGRSGQTQYF
-	TRBJ2-3	-	TRBV7-5	TGTGCCAGAAGCTTTAGACTAGCGGGGGGGCGAACTAGCACAGATACGCAGTATTTT	CARSFRLAGGRTSTDTQYF
-	TRBJ1-1	-	TRBV15	TGTGCCACCAGCAGAGCCGACAGGCCCACTGAAGCTTTCTTT	CATSRADRPTEAFF
-	TRBJ1-3	-	TRBV6-5	TGTGCCAGCAGTTACTCCGTGATAGGTGGAAACACCATATATTTT	CASSYSVIGGNTIYF
-	TRBJ2-3	TRBD2	TRBV4-1	TGCGCCAGCAGCCAAATCCTAGCGGGGGTTGGGGATACGCAGTATTTT	CASSQILAGVGDTQYF
-	TRBJ1-1	TRBD1	TRBV6-1	TGTGCCAGCAGTCTCCGGGACAGGGATGAAGCTTTCTTT	CASSLRDRDEAFF
-	TRBJ2-1	TRBD2	TRBV9	TGTGCCAGCAGCCCCCTAGCGGGGAAGGGCAATGAGCAGTTCTTC	CASSPLAGKGNEQFF
-	TRBJ2-1	TRBD2	TRBV13	TGTGCCAGCAGCTTTCTAGCGGGGGGGGTCGATGAGCAGTTCTTC	CASSFLAGGVDEQFF
-	TRBJ2-1	-	TRBV4-2	TGTGCCAGCAGCCAAGACGGACAGAGGAATGAGCAGTTCTTC	CASSQDGQRNEQFF
-	TRBJ2-2	-	TRBV7-3	TGTGCCAGCAGCTTAACCGGTACCGGGGAGCTGTTTTTT	CASSLTGTGELFF
-	TRBJ1-5	-	TRBV7-8	TGTGCCAGCAGCGACCGACGGAACAATCAGCCCCAGCATTTT	CASSDRRNNQPQHF
-	TRBJ1-2	TRBD1	TRBV7-9	TGTGCCAGCAGCTCCAAAGGCCAGGGGGACTATGGCTACACCTTC	CASSSKGQGDYGYTF
-	TRBJ2-2	-	TRBV19	TGTGCCAGTAGTAGTCAGGGGGGATACACCGGGGAGCTGTTTTTT	CASSSQGGYTGELFF
once	TRBJ2-1	-	TRBV11-3	TGTGCCAGCAGCTTAGCGGGCAATGAGCAGTTCTTC	CASSLAGNEQFF
-	TRBJ2-4	TRBD2	TRBV27	TGTGCCAGCGCGGGGCTAGCGGGGGGCAAAAACATTCAGTACTTC	CASAGLAGGKNIQYF
-	TRBJ1-2	-	TRBV7-2	TGTGCCAGCAGCCCGTACAGGGCTCAGGGGTATGGCTACACCTTC	CASSPYRAQGYGYTF